The 11 T cell receptor beta chains in this list originate from one sample, sequenced in a study of identical twins. TCRdb analysed the 5' RACE reads with MiXCR anew, one entry per CDR3 protein. The data show about 470,000 distinct CDR3 sequences, 20% to 30% seen once. These data were also filed under a second study, of T cells expressing NK-cell markers.

The sample taken for sequencing was CD4+ T cells sorted from blood. Receptors were obtained from a woman younger than 30 in good health.

This chain connects TRBV3-1 to TRBJ2-7; perhaps TRBD2 as D (6 bases). The CDR3 extends over 15 amino acids. V dropped 3 bases and J dropped 0 bases, with 12 bases sitting between them. Germline values: CDR1 LGHDT, CDR2 YNNKEL (reference sequence). The CDR3 DNA follows: TGTGCCAGCAGCCACCCTGGCGGGGCCTCCTACGAGCAGTACTTC. Translated, it gives CASSHPGGASYEQYF.

The CDR3 loop is CASSLSDGYTEAFF. In DNA form, the CDR3 reads TGCGCCAGCAGCTTAAGCGACGGGTACACTGAAGCTTTCTTT. The chain employs TRBV5-1 and TRBJ1-1; D gene unclear. The CDR3 runs to 14 residues. CDR1 and CDR2 (germline): SGHRS, YFSETQ. V lost 2 bases to trimming and J lost 3 bases, with 11 bases between them.

This sequence joins TRBV9 and TRBJ2-7; D gene ambiguous. Trimming left V 4 bases short and J 1 base short, with 15 bases between. Per germline, CDR1 SGDLS and CDR2 YYNGEE. The CDR3 has 15 amino acids. Here the CDR3 reads CASSLSRGSSYEQYF. DNA for the CDR3: TGTGCCAGCAGCCTCTCTCGAGGCTCTTCCTACGAGCAGTACTTC.

This chain connects TRBV5-1 to TRBJ1-1; D unclear. The V end was cut by 4 bases, the J end by 2 bases, with 12 bases between. CDR1 and CDR2 from the germline V gene are SGHRS and YFSETQ. This CDR3 comprises 14 residues. The CDR3 coding sequence is TGCGCCAGCAGCCGTTCAGTTCCAAACACTGAAGCTTTCTTT. Its translation: CASSRSVPNTEAFF.

This clonotype was observed a few times. The rearrangement links TRBV7-9 to TRBJ2-7, with D hard to call. The CDR3 contains 14 residues. Germline lookup yields CDR1 SEHNR and CDR2 FQNEAQ (reference sequence). V lost 5 bases to trimming and J lost 5 bases, with 16 bases between them. The CDR3 region is CASSARTAVDEQYF. The CDR3 region has the DNA TGTGCCAGCAGCGCCCGGACGGCCGTGGACGAGCAGTACTTC.

In its sample, this clonotype was seen many times. The rearrangement uses TRBV5-6 and TRBJ1-1; D may be TRBD1 (5 bases). Trimming stripped 4 bases from V and 6 bases from J, with 16 bases between. This CDR3 contains 14 residues. Germline CDR1 reads SGHDT; CDR2 reads YYEEEE. CDR3 nucleotides: TGTGCCAGCAGCCGAAGGGGAGTAGTTGCTGAAGCTTTCTTT. This codes for CASSRRGVVAEAFF. Using reference TRBV5-6 and TRBJ1-1 for the parts outside the CDR3, the full variable domain is DAGVTQSPTHLIKTRGQQVTLRCSPKSGHDTVSWYQQALGQGPQFIFQYYEEEERQRGNFPDRFSGHQFPNYSSELNVNALLLGDSALYLCASSRRGVVAEAFFGQGTRLTVV.

V and J are TRBV20-1 and TRBJ2-7; D might be TRBD1 (5 bases). The CDR3 covers 11 residues. Trimming took off 6 bases at V and 4 bases at J, with 10 bases between the two ends. The germline V gene has CDR1 DFQATT and CDR2 SNEGSKA (reference sequence). CDR3 nucleotides: TGCAGTGCACAGGCGGATTACGAGCAGTACTTC. Residues: CSAQADYEQYF.

The chain employs TRBV27 and TRBJ2-7, with D possibly TRBD1 on 6 matching bases. Germline V gene lookup returns CDR1 MNHEY and CDR2 SMNVEV (reference sequence). Trimming took off 6 bases at V and 2 bases at J, with 11 bases between the two ends. There are 13 residues in the CDR3. CDR3 in amino acids: CASRQDSAYEQYF. In DNA, the CDR3 is TGTGCCAGCAGACAGGACAGCGCCTACGAGCAGTACTTC.

This rearrangement joins TRBV11-1 to TRBJ2-5, with 10 positions matching TRBD2. Trimming took 6 bases from V and 5 from J; bases not matched to a gene: 12. CDR1 is SGHAT and CDR2 is FQDESV in the germline V gene (reference sequence). The CDR3 sequence is 16 residues long. The CDR3 coding sequence is TGTGCCAGCAGTCGAACCCTAGCGGGGGCGGAGGAGACCCAGTACTTC. It codes for CASSRTLAGAEETQYF.

This clonotype was counted a few times. This chain uses TRBV7-2 with TRBJ2-3; D is unresolved. Deletions cut 5 bases from V and 4 bases from J, with 16 bases between. The CDR3 contains 15 residues. Germline V lookup: CDR1 SGHTA, CDR2 FQGNSA. As DNA, the CDR3 is TGTGCCAGCAGCATAGAAGCCGTTGGCCCAGATACGCAGTATTTT. Residues: CASSIEAVGPDTQYF.

This clonotype was picked up a small number of times. The chain employs TRBV10-3 and TRBJ1-4; maybe TRBD1 (6 bases). Per germline, CDR1 ENHRY and CDR2 SYGVKD. The CDR3 runs 13 residues. V dropped 8 bases and J dropped 8 bases, with 15 bases sitting between them. CDR3 bases: TGTGCCATCGGGGGGCAGGGAAACGAAAAACTGTTTTTT. Encoded protein: CAIGGQGNEKLFF.